At least ten counts were recorded for the clone carrying this T cell receptor beta chain. Its antigen is not identified. MiXCR, applied by TCRdb to the 5' RACE reads, yields one record per CDR3 protein. The table includes tens of thousands of distinct CDR3 sequences, roughly 7.4% detected once. The data are from a study of spatial heterogeneity in lung cancer. Overall study findings and caveats: Tumor TCRs that were ubiquitous and expanded showed up in blood more at resection than follow-up.

The CDR3 totals 13 residues. CDR1 is SGHDT and CDR2 is YYEEEE in the germline V gene. V was clipped by 3 bases and J by 8 bases, with 12 bases between them. The sample's time point: blood at routine non-recurrence follow-up after resection. Whole RNA came from tumor, nontumor lung or frozen PBMC and was sequenced without being sorted. The TCR comes from a female donor with early-stage non-small cell lung cancer. The chain is built from TRBV5-6 and TRBJ2-1, with D perhaps TRBD1 (6 bases). The material sequenced was PBMCs, taken at follow-up. CDR3 loop: CASSWLQGHEQFF. CDR3 coding DNA: TGTGCCAGCAGCTGGTTACAGGGTCATGAGCAGTTCTTC.